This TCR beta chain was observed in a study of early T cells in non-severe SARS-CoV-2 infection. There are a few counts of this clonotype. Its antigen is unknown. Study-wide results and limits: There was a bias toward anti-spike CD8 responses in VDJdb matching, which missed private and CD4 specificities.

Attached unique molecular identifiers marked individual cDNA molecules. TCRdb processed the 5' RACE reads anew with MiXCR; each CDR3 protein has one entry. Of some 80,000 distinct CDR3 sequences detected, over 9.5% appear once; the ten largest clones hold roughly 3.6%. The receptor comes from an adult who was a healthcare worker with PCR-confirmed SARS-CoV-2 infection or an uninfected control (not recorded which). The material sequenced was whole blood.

The CDR3 is CASSEQGLVEKLFF. The CDR3, as DNA: TGTGCCAGCAGTGAACAGGGGTTGGTTGAAAAACTGTTTTTT. The V gene is TRBV2, the J gene TRBJ1-4, with D maybe TRBD1 (6 bases). The CDR3 is made up of 14 amino acids. V was clipped by 2 bases and J by 7 bases, with 11 bases between them. Germline V gene lookup returns CDR1 SNHLY and CDR2 FYNNEI. Looking up the rest from reference TRBV2 and TRBJ1-4 gives the full variable domain: EPEVTQTPSHQVTQMGQEVILRCVPISNHLYFYWYRQILGQKVEFLVSFYNNEISEKSEIFDDQFSVERPDGSNFTLKIRSTKLEDSAMYFCASSEQGLVEKLFFGSGTQLSVL.